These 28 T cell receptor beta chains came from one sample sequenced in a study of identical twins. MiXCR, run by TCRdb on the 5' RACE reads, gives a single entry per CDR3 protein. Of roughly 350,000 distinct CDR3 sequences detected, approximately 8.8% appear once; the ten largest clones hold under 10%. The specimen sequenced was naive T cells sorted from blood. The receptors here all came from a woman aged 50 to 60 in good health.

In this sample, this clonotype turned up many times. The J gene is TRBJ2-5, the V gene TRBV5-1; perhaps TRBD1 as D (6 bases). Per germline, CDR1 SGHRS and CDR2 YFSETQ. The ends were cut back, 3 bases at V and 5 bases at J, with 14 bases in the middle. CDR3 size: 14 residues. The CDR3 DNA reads TGCGCCAGCAGCTACGGGACAAATGGGGAGACCCAGTACTTC. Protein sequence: CASSYGTNGETQYF.

The CDR3 loop reads CASKEIALDTQYF. The CDR3 nucleotides are TGTGCCAGCAAGGAAATAGCTTTGGATACGCAGTATTTT. The chain joins TRBV12-3 or TRBV12-4 to TRBJ2-3; D gene uncertain. The CDR3 contains 13 residues. The germline V and J ends were trimmed by 7 bases and 6 bases, with 14 bases remaining between them.

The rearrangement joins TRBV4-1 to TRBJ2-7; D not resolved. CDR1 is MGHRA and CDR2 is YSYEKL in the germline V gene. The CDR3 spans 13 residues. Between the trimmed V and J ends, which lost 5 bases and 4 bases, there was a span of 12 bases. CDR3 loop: CASSASVSYEQYV. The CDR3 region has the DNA TGCGCCAGCAGCGCCTCCGTGAGTTACGAGCAGTACGTC.

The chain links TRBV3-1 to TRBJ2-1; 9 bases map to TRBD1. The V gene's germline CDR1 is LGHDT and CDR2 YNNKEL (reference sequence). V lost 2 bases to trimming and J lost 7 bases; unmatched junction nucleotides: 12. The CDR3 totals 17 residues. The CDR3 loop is CASSQLLVQGARNEQFF. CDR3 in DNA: TGTGCCAGCAGCCAACTTCTAGTACAGGGGGCCCGAAATGAGCAGTTCTTC.

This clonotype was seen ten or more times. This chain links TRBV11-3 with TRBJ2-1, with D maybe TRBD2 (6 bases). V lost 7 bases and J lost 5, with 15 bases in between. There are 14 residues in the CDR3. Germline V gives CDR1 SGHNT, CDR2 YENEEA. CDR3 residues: CASTIRGENNEQFF. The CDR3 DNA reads TGTGCCAGCACGATCCGCGGGGAAAACAATGAGCAGTTCTTC.

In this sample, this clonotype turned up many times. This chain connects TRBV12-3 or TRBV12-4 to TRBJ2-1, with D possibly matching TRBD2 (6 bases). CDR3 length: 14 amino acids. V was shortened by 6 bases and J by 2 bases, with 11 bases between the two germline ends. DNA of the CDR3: TGTGCCAGCAGCTTTAGCGGCACCTACAATGAGCAGTTCTTC. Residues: CASSFSGTYNEQFF.

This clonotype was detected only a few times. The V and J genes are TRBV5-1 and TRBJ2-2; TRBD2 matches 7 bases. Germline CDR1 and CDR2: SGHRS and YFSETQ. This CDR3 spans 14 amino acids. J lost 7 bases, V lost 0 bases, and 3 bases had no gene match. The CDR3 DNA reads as TGCGCCAGCAGCTTGGCGGCTAGCGGCGGGGAGCTGTTTTTT. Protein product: CASSLAASGGELFF.

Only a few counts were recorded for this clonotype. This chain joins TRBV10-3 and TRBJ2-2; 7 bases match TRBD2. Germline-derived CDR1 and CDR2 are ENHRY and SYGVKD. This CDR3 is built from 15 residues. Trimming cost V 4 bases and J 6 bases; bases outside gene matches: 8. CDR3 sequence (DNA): TGTGCCATCAGTGCGACTAGCAAAACGGCCGGGGAGCTGTTTTTT. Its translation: CAISATSKTAGELFF.

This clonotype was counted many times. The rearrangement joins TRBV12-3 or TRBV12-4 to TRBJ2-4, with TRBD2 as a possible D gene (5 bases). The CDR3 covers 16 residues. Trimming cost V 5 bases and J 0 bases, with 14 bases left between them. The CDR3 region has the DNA TGTGCCAGCAGTCCCTTAGGCGGACTAGCCAAAAACATTCAGTACTTC. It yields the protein CASSPLGGLAKNIQYF.

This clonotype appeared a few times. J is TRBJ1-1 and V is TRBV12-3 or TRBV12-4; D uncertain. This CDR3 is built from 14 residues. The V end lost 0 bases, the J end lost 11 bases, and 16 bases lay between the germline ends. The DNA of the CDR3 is TGTGCCAGCAGTTTAGCGGGGTCTGTCTTTCGGGCTTTCTTT. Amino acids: CASSLAGSVFRAFF.

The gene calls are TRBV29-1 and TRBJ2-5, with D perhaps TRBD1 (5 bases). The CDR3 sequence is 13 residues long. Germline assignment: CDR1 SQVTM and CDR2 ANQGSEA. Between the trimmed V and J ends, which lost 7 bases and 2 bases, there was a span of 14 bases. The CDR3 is CSGEGARQETQYF. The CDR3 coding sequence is TGCAGCGGCGAAGGGGCGCGGCAAGAGACCCAGTACTTC.

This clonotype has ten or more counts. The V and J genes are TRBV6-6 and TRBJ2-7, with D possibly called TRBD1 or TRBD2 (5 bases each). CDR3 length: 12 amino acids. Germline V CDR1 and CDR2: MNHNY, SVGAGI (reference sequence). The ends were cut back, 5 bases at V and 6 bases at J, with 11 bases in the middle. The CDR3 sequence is CASSPSGGEQYV. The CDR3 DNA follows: TGTGCCAGCAGTCCGAGTGGGGGCGAGCAGTACGTC.

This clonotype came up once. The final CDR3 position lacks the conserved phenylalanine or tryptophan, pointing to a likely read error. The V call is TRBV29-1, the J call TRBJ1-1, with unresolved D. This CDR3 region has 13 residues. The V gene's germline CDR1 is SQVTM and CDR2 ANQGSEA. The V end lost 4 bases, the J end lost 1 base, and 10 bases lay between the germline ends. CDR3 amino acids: CSVVRVTNTEAFV. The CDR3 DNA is TGCAGCGTTGTCCGGGTTACGAACACTGAAGCTTTCGTT.

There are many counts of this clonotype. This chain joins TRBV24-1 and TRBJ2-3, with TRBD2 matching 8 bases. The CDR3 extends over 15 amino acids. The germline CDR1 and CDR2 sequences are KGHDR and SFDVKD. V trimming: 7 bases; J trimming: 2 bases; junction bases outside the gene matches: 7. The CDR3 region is CATSELAEPTDTQYF. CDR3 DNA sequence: TGTGCCACCAGCGAACTAGCGGAGCCCACAGATACGCAGTATTTT.

The CDR3 is CASGRDEYEQYF. The CDR3 DNA reads as TGTGCCAGCGGTCGGGACGAATACGAGCAGTACTTC. V usage is TRBV27 and J usage is TRBJ2-7; either TRBD1 or TRBD2 may supply D (5 bases each). Trimming took 8 bases from V and 4 from J, leaving 12 bases between them. The germline CDR1 and CDR2 sequences are MNHEY and SMNVEV (reference sequence). CDR3 size: 12 residues.

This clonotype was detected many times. CDR3 sequence: CASSLYPSSYEQYV. CDR3 coding DNA: TGTGCCAGCAGTTTATACCCTAGCTCCTACGAGCAGTACGTC. The V call is TRBV27, the J call TRBJ2-7; unclear D gene. Trimming took off 1 base at V and 0 bases at J, with 7 bases between the two ends. Germline CDR1 reads MNHEY; CDR2 reads SMNVEV (reference sequence). CDR3 length: 14 amino acids.

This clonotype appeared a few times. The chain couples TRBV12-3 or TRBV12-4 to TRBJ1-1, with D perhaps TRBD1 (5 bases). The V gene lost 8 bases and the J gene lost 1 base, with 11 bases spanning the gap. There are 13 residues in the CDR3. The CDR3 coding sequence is TGTGCCAGCCATCACGGGGGGAACACTGAAGCTTTCTTT. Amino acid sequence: CASHHGGNTEAFF.

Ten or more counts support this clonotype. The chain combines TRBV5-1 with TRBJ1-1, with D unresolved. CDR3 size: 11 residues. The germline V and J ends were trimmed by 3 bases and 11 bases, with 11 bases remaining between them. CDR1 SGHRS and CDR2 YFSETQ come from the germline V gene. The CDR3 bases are TGCGCCAGCAGCTCTGGAGATGAGGCTTTCTTT. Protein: CASSSGDEAFF.

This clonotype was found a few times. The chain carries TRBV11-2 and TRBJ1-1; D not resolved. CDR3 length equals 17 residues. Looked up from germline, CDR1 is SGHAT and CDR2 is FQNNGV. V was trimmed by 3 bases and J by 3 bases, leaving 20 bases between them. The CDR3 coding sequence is TGTGCCAGCAGCTTGGGGATGGGATTCCAAAGGGACACTGAAGCTTTCTTT. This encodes CASSLGMGFQRDTEAFF. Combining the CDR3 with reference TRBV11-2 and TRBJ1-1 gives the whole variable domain EAGVAQSPRYKIIEKRQSVAFWCNPISGHATLYWYQQILGQGPKLLIQFQNNGVVDDSQLPKDRFSAERLKGVDSTLKIQPAKLEDSAVYLCASSLGMGFQRDTEAFFGQGTRLTVV.

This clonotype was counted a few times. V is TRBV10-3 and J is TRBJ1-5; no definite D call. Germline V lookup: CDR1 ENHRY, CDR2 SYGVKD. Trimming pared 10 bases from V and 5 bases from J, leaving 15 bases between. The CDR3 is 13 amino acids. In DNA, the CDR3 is TGTGCCACCCGACGGGCAGATTATCAGCCCCAGCATTTT. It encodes CATRRADYQPQHF.

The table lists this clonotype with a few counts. Written as DNA, the CDR3 is TGTGCCAGCAGTTTAGTAGCGGGAAGTGACGAGCAGTACTTC. Residues: CASSLVAGSDEQYF. This chain connects TRBV27 to TRBJ2-7; 8 bases align to TRBD2. There are 14 residues in the CDR3. From germline, CDR1 is MNHEY and CDR2 SMNVEV (reference sequence). The J segment lost 5 bases and the V segment lost 2 bases, leaving 5 bases of the junction unmatched.

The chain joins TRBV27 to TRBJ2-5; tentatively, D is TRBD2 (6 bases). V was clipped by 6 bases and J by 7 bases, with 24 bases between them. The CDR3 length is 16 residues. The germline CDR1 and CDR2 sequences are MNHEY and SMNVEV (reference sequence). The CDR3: CASSLSSGRSGGTQYF. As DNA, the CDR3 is TGTGCCAGCAGCCTATCCTCCGGACGGTCCGGGGGGACCCAGTACTTC.

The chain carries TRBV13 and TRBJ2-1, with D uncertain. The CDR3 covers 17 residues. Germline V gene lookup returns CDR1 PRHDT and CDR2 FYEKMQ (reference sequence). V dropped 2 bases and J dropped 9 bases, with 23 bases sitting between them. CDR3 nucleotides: TGTGCCAGCAGCTTACTCAGGACGAGAGACACCGACACTGAGCAGTTCTTC. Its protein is CASSLLRTRDTDTEQFF. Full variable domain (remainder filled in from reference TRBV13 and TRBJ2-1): AAGVIQSPRHLIKEKRETATLKCYPIPRHDTVYWYQQGPGQDPQFLISFYEKMQSDKGSIPDRFSAQQFSDYHSELNMSSLELGDSALYFCASSLLRTRDTDTEQFFGPGTRLTVL.

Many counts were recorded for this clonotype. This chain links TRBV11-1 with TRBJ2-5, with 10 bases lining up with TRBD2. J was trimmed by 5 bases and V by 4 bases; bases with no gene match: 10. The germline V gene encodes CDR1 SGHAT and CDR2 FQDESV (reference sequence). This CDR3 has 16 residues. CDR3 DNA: TGTGCCAGCAGCTCCGAGCGGGAGGGCCTGTATGAGACCCAGTACTTC. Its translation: CASSSEREGLYETQYF. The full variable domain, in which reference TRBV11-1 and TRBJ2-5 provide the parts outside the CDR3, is EAEVAQSPRYKITEKSQAVAFWCDPISGHATLYWYRQILGQGPELLVQFQDESVVDDSQLPKDRFSAERLKGVDSTLKIQPAELGDSAMYLCASSSEREGLYETQYFGPGTRLLVL.

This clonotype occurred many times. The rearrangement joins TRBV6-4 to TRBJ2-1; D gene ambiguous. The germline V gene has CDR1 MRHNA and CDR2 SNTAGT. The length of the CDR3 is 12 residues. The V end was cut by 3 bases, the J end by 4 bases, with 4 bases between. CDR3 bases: TGTGCCAGCAGTGATCAGTACAATGAGCAGTTCTTC. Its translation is CASSDQYNEQFF.

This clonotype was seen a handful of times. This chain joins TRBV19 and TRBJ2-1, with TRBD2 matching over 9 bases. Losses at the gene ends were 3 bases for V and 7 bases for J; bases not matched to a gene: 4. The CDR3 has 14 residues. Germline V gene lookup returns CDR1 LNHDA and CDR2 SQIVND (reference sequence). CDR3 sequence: CASSISSGNNEQFF. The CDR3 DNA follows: TGTGCCAGTAGTATCTCTAGCGGGAATAATGAGCAGTTCTTC.

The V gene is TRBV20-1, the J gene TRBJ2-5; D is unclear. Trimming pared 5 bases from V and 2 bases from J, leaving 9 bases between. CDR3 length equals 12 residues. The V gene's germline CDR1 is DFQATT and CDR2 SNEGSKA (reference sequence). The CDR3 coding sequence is TGCAGTGCTCCCAGATATCAAGAGACCCAGTACTTC. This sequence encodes CSAPRYQETQYF.

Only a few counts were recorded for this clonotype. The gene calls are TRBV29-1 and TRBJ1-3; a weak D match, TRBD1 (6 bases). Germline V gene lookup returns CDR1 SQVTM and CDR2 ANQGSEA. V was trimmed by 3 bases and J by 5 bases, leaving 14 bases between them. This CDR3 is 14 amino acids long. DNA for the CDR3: TGCAGCGTTGATGGCGGAAGGGGGAGAAACACCATATATTTT. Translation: CSVDGGRGRNTIYF.